Reported below is one T cell receptor (beta chain). Assay: immunoSEQ multiplex PCR; the TCRdb copy retains only in-frame clones and omits some. The sample lists around 30,000 clones, more than 80% occurring once. The sample belongs to a study of T cell changes during pregnancy in multiple sclerosis. This sample comprised CD8+ T cells from peripheral blood mononuclear cells, obtained before pregnancy. This TCR came from a female donor with multiple sclerosis, enrolled in a pregnancy study.

CDR3 DNA sequence: TGCGCCAGCAGCCAGGACGCCGGGACAGGGGACAGAAATGGCTACACCTTC. Its translation is CASSQDAGTGDRNGYTF. The chain combines TRBV4-1 with TRBJ1-2; TRBD1 matches at 10 bases. CDR1 is MGHRA and CDR2 is YSYEKL in the germline V gene. The CDR3 length is 17 residues. V gave up 3 bases and J gave up 6 bases; unmatched junction bases: 13.